These 6 T cell receptor beta chains share one sample of origin, sequenced in a study of T cells after yellow fever vaccination (dated by TCRdb to between 2018 and 2020). The treatment or condition label, as the study defines it: live attenuated yellow fever vaccine strain. Library preparation employed 5' RACE. TCRdb shows the sequencer as Illumina NovaSeq 6000. TCRdb's own reprocessing of the public reads used fastp at Q25 and MiXCR and kept productive beta chains. Each CDR3 protein gets just one entry, which takes the most common genes and DNA from the rows behind it. The sample yields around 300,000 distinct CDR3 sequences; around 4.4% were counted once. Of the sample, roughly 21% is held by the ten largest clones. The specimen was PBMCs, collected 15 days after the yellow fever booster vaccination. These receptors were collected from a young man who received the YFV17D yellow fever vaccine.

At least ten counts were recorded for this clonotype. The chain uses TRBV6-2 or TRBV6-3 and TRBJ1-1; possibly TRBD1 for D (5 bases). Germline loops: CDR1 MNHEY, CDR2 SVGEGT. There are 12 residues in the CDR3. Between the trimmed V and J ends, which lost 6 bases and 6 bases, there was a span of 11 bases. CDR3 sequence: CASRTGRSEAFF. The CDR3 DNA reads TGTGCCAGCAGAACGGGACGCTCTGAAGCTTTCTTT.

This clonotype was observed at least ten times. The genes are TRBV7-2 and TRBJ2-5, with TRBD2 identical over 10 bases. The CDR3 extends over 17 amino acids. The J segment lost 5 bases and the V segment lost 1 base, leaving 10 bases of the junction unmatched. The germline gives CDR1 SGHTA, CDR2 FQGNSA. The DNA for the CDR3 is TGTGCCAGCAGCTTAGGAGGGGTTAGCGGGGGGATGGAGACCCAGTACTTC. It encodes CASSLGGVSGGMETQYF. Variable domain in full (rest from reference TRBV7-2 and TRBJ2-5): GAGVSQSPSNKVTEKGKDVELRCDPISGHTALYWYRQSLGQGLEFLIYFQGNSAPDKSGLPSDRFSAERTGGSVSTLTIQRTQQEDSAVYLCASSLGGVSGGMETQYFGPGTRLLVL.

This clonotype was found a few times. The chain carries TRBV5-1 and TRBJ1-1, with no clear D. Germline CDR1 and CDR2: SGHRS and YFSETQ. V lost 1 base to trimming and J lost 0 bases, with 7 bases between them. The CDR3 contains 14 residues. The CDR3 region is CASSLNPVNTEAFF. The DNA of the CDR3 is TGCGCCAGCAGCTTGAATCCGGTGAACACTGAAGCTTTCTTT.

The table lists this clonotype with many counts. This rearrangement joins TRBV7-2 to TRBJ2-3, with 8 positions matching TRBD2. CDR1 is SGHTA, CDR2 FQGNSA, per germline. V shed 3 bases, J shed 2 bases, and the junction held 7 bases outside the gene matches. This CDR3 region has 16 residues. CDR3 sequence: CASSFGAGLATDTQYF. Here the CDR3 DNA reads TGTGCCAGCAGCTTTGGGGCCGGACTAGCCACAGATACGCAGTATTTT.

This chain uses TRBV7-9 with TRBJ2-2; D may correspond to TRBD1 or TRBD2 (6 bases each). The CDR3 loop spans 13 amino acids. Trimming removed 5 bases from V and 7 bases from J, with 11 bases in between. Germline values: CDR1 SEHNR, CDR2 FQNEAQ (reference sequence). CDR3 coding DNA: TGTGCCAGCAGCGGGGGGCCGGACGGGGAGCTGTTTTTT. Translating it yields CASSGGPDGELFF.

This clonotype has a handful of counts. The chain carries TRBV9 and TRBJ1-1; 7 bases fit TRBD1. With 4 bases clipped from V and 6 bases from J, the junction kept 15 bases outside the gene matches. There are 16 residues in the CDR3. In germline, CDR1 is SGDLS, CDR2 YYNGEE. In nucleotides, the CDR3 is TGTGCCAGCAGCTCCAGGGGGGCCTCGGGAGGCGCTGAAGCTTTCTTT. Protein product: CASSSRGASGGAEAFF.